A single sample gave rise to the 13 T cell receptor beta chains below, sequenced in a study of T cell responses to AZD1222 COVID-19 vaccine (dated by TCRdb to 2020 to 2022). This sample's time point label indicates: baseline before first vaccination. The library was generated by the immunoSEQ multiplex PCR assay. Here the immuneACCESS table is served through TCRdb, limited to in-frame sequences with V and J called. Missing clones are a known gap in these copies; in checked studies unresolved V genes cover under half, and the rest lacks a known reason. Recorded for this sample are about 68,000 clones; about 80% of them occurred a single time. The ten top clones hold roughly an eighth of the sample. Sequences were derived from peripheral blood, sampled on day 0 of AZD1222 vaccination. The receptor source for this set is an adult in good health.

The V gene is TRBV27, the J gene TRBJ1-3; D may be TRBD1 (5 bases). Trimming stripped 0 bases from V and 0 bases from J, with 6 bases between. CDR1 and CDR2 (germline): MNHEY, SMNVEV (reference sequence). The CDR3 is made up of 15 amino acids. As DNA, the CDR3 is TGTGCCAGCAGTTTATCCGGGACCTCTGGAAACACCATATATTTT. This encodes CASSLSGTSGNTIYF.

This clone was recorded only once. The chain uses TRBV18 and TRBJ2-7; D is ambiguous. This CDR3 is 15 amino acids long. Germline assignment: CDR1 KGHSH and CDR2 LQKENI. Trimming removed 0 bases at V and 6 bases at J, with 15 bases between. The CDR3 sequence: CASSPPYTAKGEQYF. CDR3 nucleotide sequence: TGTGCCAGCTCACCACCGTATACAGCAAAGGGCGAGCAGTACTTC.

The chain has TRBV5-4 and TRBJ2-7; possibly TRBD1 or TRBD2 for D (6 bases each). The CDR3 contains 14 residues. Deletions cut 6 bases from V and 5 bases from J, with 18 bases between. Germline V gene lookup returns CDR1 SGHNT and CDR2 YYREEE (reference sequence). DNA of the CDR3: TGTGCCAGCACCTTCCTCGGGGGCTCGGACGAGCAGTACTTC. This gives the protein CASTFLGGSDEQYF.

This chain uses TRBV29-1 with TRBJ2-1; D unresolved. The CDR3 covers 12 residues. Trimming pared 8 bases from V and 4 bases from J, leaving 12 bases between. Germline CDR1 reads SQVTM; CDR2 reads ANQGSEA. Here the CDR3 reads CSLRLQYNEQFF. CDR3 in DNA: TGCAGCCTGCGTTTGCAATACAATGAGCAGTTCTTC.

The chain has TRBV24-1 and TRBJ2-2; TRBD1 is a possible D gene (6 bases). CDR1 KGHDR and CDR2 SFDVKD come from the germline V gene. The CDR3 length is 17 residues. V was shortened by 1 base and J by 4 bases, with 15 bases between the two germline ends. This CDR3 is CATSDFGHTGSTGELFF. The CDR3 nucleotides read TGTGCCACCAGTGATTTCGGGCATACAGGGTCCACCGGGGAGCTGTTTTTT.

There are a few counts of this clone. The V call is TRBV2, the J call TRBJ2-3; D uncertain. Germline assignment: CDR1 SNHLY and CDR2 FYNNEI. The CDR3 length is 15 residues. Trimming took off 7 bases at V and 6 bases at J, with 20 bases between the two ends. The CDR3 is CASNEMGSNVDTQYF. The CDR3 DNA sequence: TGTGCCAGCAATGAGATGGGATCTAATGTGGATACGCAGTATTTT. The whole variable domain, filled in from reference TRBV2 and TRBJ2-3, reads EPEVTQTPSHQVTQMGQEVILRCVPISNHLYFYWYRQILGQKVEFLVSFYNNEISEKSEIFDDQFSVERPDGSNFTLKIRSTKLEDSAMYFCASNEMGSNVDTQYFGPGTRLTVL.

This chain joins TRBV27 and TRBJ2-2; 7 bases are a match to TRBD2. The trim removed 8 bases at V and 1 base at J, leaving 13 bases unmatched. CDR3 length: 17 amino acids. Germline lookup yields CDR1 MNHEY and CDR2 SMNVEV (reference sequence). The CDR3 protein is CASRRLATSLNTGELFF. DNA of the CDR3: TGTGCCAGCCGACGACTAGCCACCAGTTTGAACACCGGGGAGCTGTTTTTT.

This rearrangement joins TRBV28 to TRBJ1-5; D ambiguous. V was trimmed by 8 bases and J by 3 bases, leaving 8 bases between them. This CDR3 spans 12 amino acids. CDR1 and CDR2 (germline): MDHEN, SYDVKM. The CDR3 coding sequence is TGTGCCAGCGACACCCTCAATCAGCCCCAGCATTTT. This translates into CASDTLNQPQHF.

The chain employs TRBV4-2 and TRBJ2-5; 11 nucleotides align to TRBD2. V lost 4 bases to trimming and J lost 4 bases; unmatched junction nucleotides: 5. CDR3 size: 15 residues. Per the germline V gene, CDR1 is LGHNA and CDR2 is YNFKEQ. This chain's CDR3 is CASSLGTSGVETQYF. The CDR3 coding sequence is TGTGCCAGCAGCCTCGGGACTAGCGGCGTAGAGACCCAGTACTTC.

Only a few counts were recorded for this clone. The rearrangement joins TRBV4-3 to TRBJ1-2, with D perhaps matching TRBD1 (5 bases). Per germline, CDR1 LGHNA and CDR2 YSLEER. Trimming shortened V by 0 bases and J by 4 bases, and 9 bases separated the two germline ends. CDR3 size: 14 residues. CDR3 sequence: CASSQERGPYGYTF. The DNA of the CDR3 is TGCGCCAGCAGCCAAGAGCGGGGCCCCTATGGCTACACCTTC.

The chain is built from TRBV11-2 and TRBJ1-2; D is undetermined. The CDR3 has 13 residues. Germline CDR1 and CDR2: SGHAT and FQNNGV. Trimming removed 0 bases from V and 7 bases from J, with 9 bases in between. This CDR3 is CASSLDGVSGYTF. The CDR3 coding sequence is TGTGCCAGCAGCTTAGATGGCGTGAGTGGCTACACCTTC.

The CDR3 sequence is CASSLSGGARETQYF. DNA for the CDR3: TGTGCCAGCAGTTTATCCGGGGGGGCCAGGGAGACCCAGTACTTC. The gene calls are TRBV28 and TRBJ2-5; 8 bases are a match to TRBD2. The length of the CDR3 is 15 residues. Germline V CDR1 and CDR2: MDHEN, SYDVKM. V shed 1 base, J shed 5 bases, and the junction held 6 bases outside the gene matches.

The chain has TRBV11-3 and TRBJ1-2, with D perhaps TRBD1 (5 bases). Germline CDR1 reads SGHNT; CDR2 reads YENEEA. The CDR3 consists of 13 residues. Trimming pared 5 bases from V and 8 bases from J, leaving 15 bases between. In DNA form, the CDR3 reads TGTGCCAGCAGCCCCAGGGTTTCAAGGGGCTACACCTTC. It encodes CASSPRVSRGYTF. The complete variable domain, with remaining parts taken from reference TRBV11-3 and TRBJ1-2, reads EAGVVQSPRYKIIEKKQPVAFWCNPISGHNTLYWYLQNLGQGPELLIRYENEEAVDDSQLPKDRFSAERLKGVDSTLKIQPAELGDSAVYLCASSPRVSRGYTFGSGTRLTVV.